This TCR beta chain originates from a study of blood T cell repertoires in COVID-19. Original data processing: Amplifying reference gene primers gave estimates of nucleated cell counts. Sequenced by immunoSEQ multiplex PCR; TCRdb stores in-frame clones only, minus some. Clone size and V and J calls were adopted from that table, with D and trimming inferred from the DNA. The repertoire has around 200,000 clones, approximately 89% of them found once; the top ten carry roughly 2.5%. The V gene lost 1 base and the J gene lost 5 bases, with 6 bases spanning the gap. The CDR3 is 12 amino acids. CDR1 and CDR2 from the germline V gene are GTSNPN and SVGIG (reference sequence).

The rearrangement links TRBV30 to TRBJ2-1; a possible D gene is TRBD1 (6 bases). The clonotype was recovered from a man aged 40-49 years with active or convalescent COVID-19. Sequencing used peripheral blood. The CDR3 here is CAWSGTDNEQFF. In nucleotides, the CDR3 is TGTGCCTGGAGTGGGACAGACAATGAGCAGTTCTTC.